This passage covers 13 T cell receptor beta chains from one sample sequenced in a study of response to subunit inactivated influenza vaccine. From the RT-PCR reads, TCRdb called clonotypes with MiXCR, one entry per CDR3 protein. The sample gives more than 150,000 distinct CDR3 sequences, about 10% of which show up once; 11% is in the top ten. Source: non-naive T cells sorted from PBMCs, taken on the day of vaccination. These receptors all stem from a man aged 45-65 years who received an inactivated influenza vaccine.

The V and J genes are TRBV5-1 and TRBJ2-1; 8 nucleotides match TRBD1. The CDR3 extends over 13 amino acids. CDR1 SGHRS and CDR2 YFSETQ come from the germline V gene. Trimming took 4 bases from V and 8 from J; bases not matched to a gene: 5. CDR3 protein: CASSLGQGYEQFF. The CDR3 nucleotides are TGCGCCAGCAGCCTAGGACAGGGATATGAGCAGTTCTTC.

Only a few counts were recorded for this clonotype. The gene calls are TRBV7-8 and TRBJ1-2; no clear D. The CDR3 is made up of 16 amino acids. Trimming shortened V by 4 bases and J by 4 bases, and 19 bases separated the two germline ends. The germline CDR1 and CDR2 sequences are SGHVS and FQNEAQ. CDR3 sequence reads: CASSSPRGSDSYGYTF. The CDR3 DNA is TGTGCCAGCAGCTCCCCCCGAGGATCGGATAGCTATGGCTACACCTTC. Complete variable domain (other parts from reference TRBV7-8 and TRBJ1-2): GAGVSQSPRYKVAKRGQDVALRCDPISGHVSLFWYQQALGQGPEFLTYFQNEAQLDKSGLPSDRFFAERPEGSVSTLKIQRTQQEDSAVYLCASSSPRGSDSYGYTFGSGTRLTVV.

The sample holds a few counts of this clonotype. J is TRBJ2-2 and V is TRBV12-3 or TRBV12-4; 7 bases are a match to TRBD1. Trimming took 6 bases from V and 7 from J; bases not matched to a gene: 11. The CDR3 totals 15 residues. The CDR3 DNA sequence: TGTGCCAGCAGCCGAGGGGGCCAGGGGATCGGGGAGCTGTTTTTT. This sequence encodes CASSRGGQGIGELFF.

The gene calls are TRBV7-2 and TRBJ1-1; TRBD1 aligns across 11 bases. This CDR3 has 16 amino acids. The germline V gene has CDR1 SGHTA and CDR2 FQGNSA. V shed 5 bases and J 7 bases; nucleotides not matched to a gene: 12. The CDR3 nucleotides read TGTGCCAGCAGCCTTAGTTCAGGACAGGGGGCGTTTGAAGCTTTCTTT. Its translation is CASSLSSGQGAFEAFF.

The J gene is TRBJ1-4, the V gene TRBV5-5; no clear D gene. Germline CDR1 and CDR2: SGHKS and YYEKEE (reference sequence). The CDR3 runs to 16 residues. V was trimmed by 4 bases and J by 0 bases, leaving 13 bases between them. CDR3 residues: CASSPGIQSTNEKLFF. DNA of the CDR3: TGTGCCAGCAGCCCTGGAATACAGTCAACTAATGAAAAACTGTTTTTT.

CDR3 region: CASSHSTGTRYEQYF. Written as DNA, the CDR3 is TGTGCCAGCAGCCATTCAACCGGGACCCGATACGAGCAGTACTTC. The V gene is TRBV3-1, the J gene TRBJ2-7; D tentatively reads TRBD1 or TRBD2 (5 bases each). Deletions cut 3 bases from V and 4 bases from J, with 16 bases between. CDR1 is LGHDT, CDR2 YNNKEL, per germline (reference sequence). The CDR3 runs to 15 residues.

This clonotype came up a few times. This chain connects TRBV9 to TRBJ2-3, with D maybe TRBD2 (7 bases). This CDR3 contains 16 residues. From germline, CDR1 is SGDLS and CDR2 YYNGEE. The V gene lost 3 bases and the J gene lost 0 bases, with 14 bases spanning the gap. The chain's CDR3 is CASSARRGGSTDTQYF. The CDR3 region has the DNA TGTGCCAGCAGCGCCCGGAGGGGGGGCAGCACAGATACGCAGTATTTT.

The rearrangement uses TRBV18 and TRBJ1-1; D unresolved. CDR3 size: 11 residues. Trimming cost V 4 bases and J 11 bases, with 11 bases left between them. CDR1 is KGHSH, CDR2 LQKENI, per germline. Written as DNA, the CDR3 is TGTGCCAGCTCACTTTCGGCCGAGGCTTTCTTT. It is translated as CASSLSAEAFF.

This clonotype was picked up many times. This chain joins TRBV2 and TRBJ1-1; 7 bases are a match to TRBD1. CDR1 and CDR2 from the germline V gene are SNHLY and FYNNEI. V shed 5 bases, J shed 0 bases, and the junction held 6 bases outside the gene matches. CDR3 length: 15 residues. CDR3 DNA sequence: TGTGCCAGCAGTTACTCAGGGGGGATGAACACTGAAGCTTTCTTT. This codes for CASSYSGGMNTEAFF.

A few counts support this clonotype. The CDR3 here is CATGDSGANVLTF. CDR3 DNA sequence: TGTGCCACCGGGGACTCTGGGGCCAACGTCCTGACTTTC. V gene TRBV24-1 combines with J gene TRBJ2-6; D remains ambiguous. Germline CDR1 and CDR2: KGHDR and SFDVKD. Trimming took off 9 bases at V and 0 bases at J, with 5 bases between the two ends. The CDR3 extends over 13 amino acids.

This clonotype was observed a handful of times. The rearrangement uses TRBV10-3 and TRBJ2-1; TRBD1 matches 9 bases. The ends lost 5 bases at V and 0 bases at J; junction bases unmatched: 14. CDR3 length: 19 amino acids. CDR1 and CDR2 from the germline V gene are ENHRY and SYGVKD. CDR3: CAISTLGQGVQSSYNEQFF. The CDR3 DNA sequence: TGTGCCATCAGTACCCTGGGACAGGGAGTTCAGAGCTCCTACAATGAGCAGTTCTTC.

This clonotype has a handful of counts. V usage is TRBV5-1 and J usage is TRBJ2-5; 8 nucleotides line up with TRBD2. V lost 0 bases, J lost 5 bases, and 9 bases stayed unmatched. The CDR3 extends over 16 amino acids. CDR1 SGHRS and CDR2 YFSETQ come from the germline V gene. The CDR3 region has the DNA TGCGCCAGCAGCTTGGCCCCAGCGGGGGATGGCGAGACCCAGTACTTC. The encoded protein is CASSLAPAGDGETQYF.

The chain is built from TRBV7-2 and TRBJ2-7; D perhaps matches TRBD2 (7 bases). Germline-derived CDR1 and CDR2 are SGHTA and FQGNSA. Trimming cost V 2 bases and J 6 bases, with 17 bases left between them. The CDR3 totals 15 residues. CDR3 coding DNA: TGTGCCAGCAGCTTACGTGGGGGGGCTGTCGGCGAGCAGTACTTC. Its translation is CASSLRGGAVGEQYF.